A single sample gave rise to the 9 T cell receptor beta chains below, sequenced in a study of cytomegalovirus exposure and HLA in healthy donors. The PCR used 60 Vbeta and 13 Jbeta primers. Repertoires were generated with immunoSEQ multiplex PCR, while TCRdb's copy carries only in-frame clones and drops some. Counted here are around 140,000 clones, nearly 80% occurring once; the ten biggest clones make up around 0.99%. The specimen was PBMCs. The receptors were sampled from a male donor in good health and CMV-seronegative.

The CDR3 nucleotides read TGTGCCAGCAGCTTGGGTTCAGGCTCCTATAATTCACCCCTCCACTTT. Translated, it gives CASSLGSGSYNSPLHF. The chain is built from TRBV5-4 and TRBJ1-6; D is uncertain. Trimming removed 0 bases from V and 0 bases from J, with 7 bases in between. The germline gives CDR1 SGHNT, CDR2 YYREEE (reference sequence). This CDR3 is 16 amino acids long. Together with reference TRBV5-4 and TRBJ1-6, the CDR3 gives the full variable domain: ETGVTQSPTHLIKTRGQQVTLRCSSQSGHNTVSWYQQALGQGPQFIFQYYREEENGRGNFPPRFSGLQFPNYSSELNVNALELDDSALYLCASSLGSGSYNSPLHFGNGTRLTVT.

In the case of this clone: A read error may account for a junction end that differs from germline. The chain has TRBV7-7 and TRBJ1-6; 9 positions match TRBD1. Germline CDR1 is SSHAT and CDR2 is FNYEAQ (reference sequence). This CDR3 comprises 15 residues. CDR3 in DNA: TGTGCTAGCAGCCTCGGGACAGGGTCTAATTCACCCCTCCACTTT. Protein product: CASSLGTGSNSPLHF.

The gene calls are TRBV7-2 and TRBJ2-3, with a possible D match to TRBD1 (6 bases). The CDR3 has 15 amino acids. V dropped 5 bases and J dropped 0 bases, with 12 bases sitting between them. In germline, CDR1 is SGHTA, CDR2 FQGNSA. The CDR3 region is CASSQTGLSTDTQYF. The DNA of the CDR3 is TGTGCCAGCAGCCAAACAGGGTTGAGCACAGATACGCAGTATTTT.

The rearrangement joins TRBV9 to TRBJ2-1; 7 bases line up with TRBD2. J lost 6 bases, V lost 4 bases, and 10 bases had no gene match. In germline, CDR1 is SGDLS, CDR2 YYNGEE. The CDR3 covers 15 residues. The CDR3 coding sequence is TGTGCCAGCAGCCCCCGCCTGGGGGGGGGCAATGAGCAGTTCTTC. The encoded protein is CASSPRLGGGNEQFF.

This clone was detected only once. The chain couples TRBV7-2 to TRBJ2-6; perhaps TRBD1 as D (5 bases). The CDR3 is 19 amino acids. The ends were cut back, 1 base at V and 0 bases at J, with 16 bases in the middle. Germline CDR1 SGHTA, CDR2 FQGNSA. Here the CDR3 DNA reads TGTGCCAGCAGCTTAGAAACCAGGAGAGGACACTCTGGGGCCAACGTCCTGACTTTC. Amino acid sequence: CASSLETRRGHSGANVLTF.

The genes are TRBV6-1 and TRBJ2-5, with D possibly matching TRBD1 (6 bases). The CDR3 runs to 14 residues. CDR1 is MNHNS and CDR2 is SASEGT in the germline V gene. Trimming pared 1 base from V and 7 bases from J, leaving 13 bases between. CDR3 loop: CASSEGSSRGTQYF. In DNA form, the CDR3 reads TGTGCCAGCAGTGAAGGTTCTAGCAGGGGGACCCAGTACTTC.

The V call is TRBV9, the J call TRBJ2-1; 10 bases are a match to TRBD2. The CDR3 has 17 amino acids. After removal of 4 bases from V and 0 bases from J, the junction contained 7 bases not matched to a gene. The germline gives CDR1 SGDLS, CDR2 YYNGEE. CDR3 in amino acids: CASSTRTSGSSYNEQFF. Here the CDR3 DNA reads TGTGCCAGCAGCACTCGGACTAGCGGAAGCTCCTACAATGAGCAGTTCTTC.

The chain is built from TRBV6-1 and TRBJ1-2, with 8 nucleotides matching TRBD1. The CDR3 runs to 18 residues. The ends lost 4 bases at V and 0 bases at J; junction bases unmatched: 13. The germline V gene has CDR1 MNHNS and CDR2 SASEGT. In DNA, the CDR3 is TGTGCCAGCAGTGTTGGGACAGGTACCCCTCTAGCTAACTATGGCTACACCTTC. This codes for CASSVGTGTPLANYGYTF.

The chain employs TRBV19 and TRBJ2-1; unclear D gene. CDR1 is LNHDA, CDR2 SQIVND, per germline (reference sequence). This CDR3 is built from 11 residues. Trimming removed 9 bases from V and 4 bases from J, with 7 bases in between. The CDR3 sequence: CASTSYNEQFF. CDR3 DNA: TGTGCCAGCACATCGTACAATGAGCAGTTCTTC.